A selection of T cell receptor beta chains follows, all from one sample in a study of brain metastases from non-small cell lung cancer. Some clones are missing from TCRdb's copy, which holds only in-frame ones; the method was immunoSEQ multiplex PCR. The sample records more than 4,000 clones, 85% being singletons. The material sequenced was primary lung tumor tissue. All receptors derive from a donor at least 40 years old with non-small cell lung cancer. The CDR3 runs from the conserved cysteine through the conserved F or W. A D gene is named only where the DNA matches it firmly. For some rows the clone size is stated as once, few or many, or as a class when expanded; others skip it.

size	V	J	D	CDR3	DNA
once	TRBV10-3	TRBJ2-1	TRBD2	CAISESPLSGSRDEQFF	TGTGCCATCAGTGAGTCCCCTCTTAGCGGGAGTCGGGATGAGCAGTTCTTC
once	TRBV27	TRBJ1-1	.	CASRGRAANTEAFF	TGTGCCAGCAGAGGGCGGGCGGCGAACACTGAAGCTTTCTTT
.	TRBV7-2	TRBJ2-1	.	CASSLVTGGGNEQFF	TGTGCCAGCAGCTTAGTTACAGGGGGGGGAAATGAGCAGTTCTTC
.	TRBV11-3	TRBJ2-3	.	CASSSGGPADTQYF	TGTGCCAGCAGCTCCGGGGGTCCCGCAGATACGCAGTATTTT
.	TRBV5-1	TRBJ1-2	TRBD1	CASTPGGTGDYGYTF	TGCGCCAGCACCCCCGGTGGGACAGGCGACTATGGCTACACCTTC
.	TRBV28	TRBJ2-7	TRBD1	CASSSPTGGRGEQYF	TGTGCCAGCAGTTCCCCGACAGGGGGCCGTGGAGAGCAGTACTTC
.	TRBV24-1	TRBJ2-7	TRBD2	CATSSGTSGYEQYF	TGTGCCACCAGTTCCGGGACTAGCGGCTACGAGCAGTACTTC
once	TRBV3-1/TRBV3-2	TRBJ1-3	.	CASSQDIGLSGNTIYF	TGTGCCAGCAGCCAAGATATAGGGCTGTCTGGAAACACCATATATTTT
.	TRBV12-3/TRBV12-4	TRBJ2-7	TRBD2	CASSGGLALEQYF	TGTGCCAGCAGCGGCGGACTAGCCCTAGAGCAGTACTTC
.	TRBV19	TRBJ1-1	.	CASSRGGTSRRNTEAFF	TGTGCCAGTAGTAGGGGGGGAACGTCGCGGCGGAACACTGAAGCTTTCTTT
.	TRBV29-1	TRBJ2-3	TRBD1	CSVRTGGDIDTQYF	TGCAGCGTTAGGACAGGGGGTGATATAGATACGCAGTATTTT
.	TRBV2	TRBJ1-2	.	CASSRRQAASNYGYTF	TGTGCCAGCAGTAGGAGACAGGCGGCCTCCAACTATGGCTACACCTTC
.	TRBV5-1	TRBJ2-3	.	CASSLEGSTDTQYF	TGCGCCAGCAGCTTGGAGGGCAGCACAGATACGCAGTATTTT
.	TRBV5-6	TRBJ1-4	.	CASSLWAPWGKGPNEKLFF	TGTGCCAGCAGCTTGTGGGCCCCCTGGGGAAAAGGCCCGAATGAAAAACTGTTTTTT